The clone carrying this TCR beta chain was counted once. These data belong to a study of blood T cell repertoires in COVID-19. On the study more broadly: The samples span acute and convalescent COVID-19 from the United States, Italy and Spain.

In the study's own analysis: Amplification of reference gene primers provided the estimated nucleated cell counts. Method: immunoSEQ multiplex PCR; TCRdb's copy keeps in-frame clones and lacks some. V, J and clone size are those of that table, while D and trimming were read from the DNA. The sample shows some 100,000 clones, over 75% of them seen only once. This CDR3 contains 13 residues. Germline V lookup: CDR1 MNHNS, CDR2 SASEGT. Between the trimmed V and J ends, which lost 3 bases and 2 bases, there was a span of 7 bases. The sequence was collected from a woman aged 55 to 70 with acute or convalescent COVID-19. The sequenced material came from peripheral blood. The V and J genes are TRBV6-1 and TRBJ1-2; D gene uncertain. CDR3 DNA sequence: TGTGCCAGCAGTGACCAGAAGAACTATGGCTACACCTTC. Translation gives CASSDQKNYGYTF.